The 30 T cell receptor beta chains listed next were all sequenced from one sample in a study of T cell changes during pregnancy in multiple sclerosis. The protocol was immunoSEQ multiplex PCR, while the TCRdb copy is restricted to in-frame clones and leaves out a portion. Of around 97,000 clones listed, about 90% are singletons. Sequencing was performed on peripheral blood, taken after pregnancy. The receptors originated from a female donor with multiple sclerosis, enrolled in a pregnancy study.

The rearrangement uses TRBV7-3 and TRBJ2-3; perhaps TRBD1 as D (7 bases). CDR3 size: 14 residues. Germline lookup yields CDR1 SGHTA and CDR2 FQGTGA. The V gene lost 5 bases and the J gene lost 4 bases, with 13 bases spanning the gap. The CDR3 sequence: CASSQEGASDTQYF. The CDR3 coding sequence is TGTGCCAGCAGCCAGGAGGGGGCCTCAGATACGCAGTATTTT.

The V and J genes are TRBV19 and TRBJ1-4, with 8 bases aligning to TRBD1. This CDR3 has 17 amino acids. Trimming at V came to 3 bases and at J to 6 bases, leaving 12 bases not matched to a gene. Germline-derived CDR1 and CDR2 are LNHDA and SQIVND (reference sequence). The CDR3 sequence is CASSIWRHRGTDEKLFF. The CDR3 DNA is TGTGCCAGTAGTATCTGGAGACACAGGGGGACGGATGAAAAACTGTTTTTT.

The J gene is TRBJ2-1, the V gene TRBV5-4; the D is unclear. V lost 4 bases and J 1 base, leaving 3 bases between the germline ends. Germline CDR1 and CDR2: SGHNT and YYREEE (reference sequence). This CDR3 spans 12 amino acids. Written as DNA, the CDR3 is TGTGCCAGCAGCCCTTCCTACAATGAGCAGTTCTTC. It is translated as CASSPSYNEQFF.

This chain uses TRBV6-6 with TRBJ2-1, with 9 nucleotides matching TRBD1. CDR1 and CDR2 (germline): MNHNY, SVGAGI (reference sequence). The CDR3 covers 14 residues. The V gene end was trimmed by 0 bases and the J gene end by 11 bases; junction bases not matched to a gene: 5. The CDR3 nucleotides read TGTGCCAGCAGTTACTCCGCACAGGGGGCTCAGCAGTTCTTC. This sequence encodes CASSYSAQGAQQFF.

The chain employs TRBV2 and TRBJ1-5, with a possible D match to TRBD1 (6 bases). The CDR3 is made up of 17 amino acids. Per the germline V gene, CDR1 is SNHLY and CDR2 is FYNNEI. Trimming cost V 0 bases and J 6 bases, with 18 bases left between them. DNA of the CDR3: TGTGCCAGCAGTGAAGCCTCTAACTCCGAGGGGGTTCAGCCCCAGCATTTT. Protein: CASSEASNSEGVQPQHF.

The chain joins TRBV6-5 to TRBJ2-7; 9 bases are shared with TRBD2. V trimming: 4 bases; J trimming: 2 bases; junction bases outside the gene matches: 3. The CDR3 runs to 14 residues. Germline CDR1 MNHEY, CDR2 SVGAGI. The CDR3 reads CASSSTSGTYEQYF. The CDR3, as DNA: TGTGCCAGCAGTTCGACTAGCGGAACCTACGAGCAGTACTTC.

The V gene is TRBV2, the J gene TRBJ2-7, with a weak D call TRBD1 (6 bases). Germline loops: CDR1 SNHLY, CDR2 FYNNEI. This CDR3 spans 15 amino acids. Between the trimmed V and J ends, which lost 5 bases and 3 bases, there was a span of 17 bases. DNA of the CDR3: TGTGCCAGCAGTAAACGGGACAACACTCACTACGAGCAGTACTTC. It yields the protein CASSKRDNTHYEQYF.

The chain links TRBV9 to TRBJ2-2; tentatively, D is TRBD2 (6 bases). Germline V gene lookup returns CDR1 SGDLS and CDR2 YYNGEE. V was trimmed by 1 base and J by 5 bases, leaving 12 bases between them. This CDR3 has 15 amino acids. The CDR3 DNA reads TGTGCCAGCAGCGTATCCGGGAGAGGGACCGGGGAGCTGTTTTTT. Encoded protein: CASSVSGRGTGELFF.

J is TRBJ2-7 and V is TRBV7-2, with D maybe TRBD1 (8 bases). Looked up from germline, CDR1 is SGHTA and CDR2 is FQGNSA. V was cut by 5 bases and J by 10 bases, with 21 bases left in between. This CDR3 is 14 amino acids long. The CDR3 loop reads CASSPGGQVQGQYF. The DNA of the CDR3 is TGTGCCAGCAGCCCGGGGGGACAGGTCCAAGGTCAGTACTTC.

The chain is built from TRBV6-6 and TRBJ1-5, with no clear D. In germline, CDR1 is MNHNY, CDR2 SVGAGI (reference sequence). The CDR3 loop spans 14 amino acids. Trimming cost V 6 bases and J 0 bases, with 9 bases left between them. This CDR3 reads CASRPYVSNQPQHF. The CDR3 DNA reads as TGTGCCAGCAGGCCCTATGTTAGCAATCAGCCCCAGCATTTT.

V gene TRBV15 combines with J gene TRBJ1-2, with a possible D match to TRBD1 (6 bases). Germline CDR1 LNHNV, CDR2 YYDKDF (reference sequence). The CDR3 loop spans 14 amino acids. V lost 1 base and J lost 5, with 11 bases in between. The CDR3 region is CATSRGTRGYGYTF. For the CDR3, the DNA is TGTGCCACCAGCAGAGGGACCAGGGGATATGGCTACACCTTC.

The genes are TRBV15 and TRBJ2-7; 10 bases are a match to TRBD2. The CDR3 covers 16 residues. Unmatched junction bases numbered 8, after V lost 1 base and J lost 5 bases. Germline loops: CDR1 LNHNV, CDR2 YYDKDF (reference sequence). The CDR3 bases are TGTGCCACCAGCAGAGGGTCTAGCGGGAGACAACACGAGCAGTACTTC. It yields the protein CATSRGSSGRQHEQYF.

The gene calls are TRBV27 and TRBJ1-4; no firm D call. This CDR3 contains 14 residues. The V and J ends lost 5 bases and 8 bases respectively, with 15 bases between them. Germline lookup yields CDR1 MNHEY and CDR2 SMNVEV (reference sequence). In DNA form, the CDR3 reads TGTGCCAGCAGTCCACTGGGAGTAGGAGAAAAACTGTTTTTT. Translation gives CASSPLGVGEKLFF.

The CDR3 sequence is CASSVSLIAGGPNEQYF. The CDR3 DNA is TGTGCCAGCAGCGTCTCGCTAATAGCGGGAGGGCCCAACGAGCAGTACTTC. The chain has TRBV9 and TRBJ2-7; 11 nucleotides align to TRBD2. The germline CDR1 and CDR2 sequences are SGDLS and YYNGEE. The CDR3 loop spans 17 amino acids. V lost 2 bases, J lost 5 bases, and 12 bases stayed unmatched.

CDR3 nucleotides: TGTGCCAGCAGTTCCCCCGGGACTAGCGGGGTTCGAAATACGCAGTATTTT. It is translated as CASSSPGTSGVRNTQYF. The rearrangement uses TRBV27 and TRBJ2-3; TRBD2 aligns across 13 bases. The germline V gene encodes CDR1 MNHEY and CDR2 SMNVEV (reference sequence). Losses at the gene ends were 4 bases for V and 7 bases for J; bases not matched to a gene: 11. This CDR3 is built from 17 residues.

The chain uses TRBV19 and TRBJ1-2, with 8 bases identical to TRBD1. This CDR3 has 14 residues. In germline, CDR1 is LNHDA, CDR2 SQIVND (reference sequence). J gave up 4 bases and V 5 bases, and 6 bases lay outside the gene matches. The CDR3 nucleotides are TGTGCCAGTAGTCCGCAAGGACAGGGCTATGGCTACACCTTC. Protein product: CASSPQGQGYGYTF. Full variable domain (rest looked up from reference TRBV19 and TRBJ1-2): DGGITQSPKYLFRKEGQNVTLSCEQNLNHDAMYWYRQDPGQGLRLIYYSQIVNDFQKGDIAEGYSVSREKKESFPLTVTSAQKNPTAFYLCASSPQGQGYGYTFGSGTRLTVV.

The chain joins TRBV5-1 to TRBJ1-5, with a tentative D call TRBD1 (5 bases). V shed 4 bases and J shed 2 bases, with 13 bases lying between them. Germline-derived CDR1 and CDR2 are SGHRS and YFSETQ. CDR3 length equals 15 residues. The CDR3 reads CASSLGVGGNQPQHF. The CDR3, as DNA: TGCGCCAGCAGCCTAGGGGTTGGAGGCAATCAGCCCCAGCATTTT.

Regarding this clone: At one of its ends the junction is not consistent with the germline gene, which may arise from a read error. The chain combines TRBV7-6 with TRBJ2-7; 9 nucleotides line up with TRBD2. This CDR3 spans 17 amino acids. CDR1 is SGHVS, CDR2 FNYEAQ, per germline. Here the CDR3 reads CASSLAGGRSGSYEQYF. In nucleotides, the CDR3 is TGTGCCAGCAGCCTAGCCGGGGGGCGTAGCGGGAGCTACGAGCAGTACTTC.

The genes are TRBV7-8 and TRBJ1-5; possibly TRBD1 for D (5 bases). The germline gives CDR1 SGHVS, CDR2 FQNEAQ. Trimming left V 5 bases short and J 2 bases short, with 13 bases between. The CDR3 has 15 amino acids. This chain's CDR3 is CASSPQGVGNQPQHF. CDR3 coding DNA: TGTGCCAGCAGCCCCCAGGGCGTAGGCAATCAGCCCCAGCATTTT. Combining the CDR3 with reference TRBV7-8 and TRBJ1-5 gives the whole variable domain GAGVSQSPRYKVAKRGQDVALRCDPISGHVSLFWYQQALGQGPEFLTYFQNEAQLDKSGLPSDRFFAERPEGSVSTLKIQRTQQEDSAVYLCASSPQGVGNQPQHFGDGTRLSIL.

The genes are TRBV5-4 and TRBJ1-3; weak D call: TRBD1 (6 bases). V lost 4 bases and J lost 1, with 9 bases in between. Germline CDR1 is SGHNT and CDR2 is YYREEE (reference sequence). The CDR3 has 14 amino acids. CDR3 in amino acids: CASSRGGSGNTIYF. The CDR3 DNA reads TGTGCCAGCAGCAGAGGGGGATCTGGAAACACCATATATTTT.

This clone was seen only once. The rearrangement links TRBV6-4 to TRBJ2-1; 11 bases match TRBD2. This CDR3 spans 17 amino acids. V shed 0 bases and J 7 bases; nucleotides not matched to a gene: 8. Germline V gene lookup returns CDR1 MRHNA and CDR2 SNTAGT. The CDR3 protein is CASSDSVASGGLNEQFF. Written as DNA, the CDR3 is TGTGCCAGCAGTGACTCGGTGGCTAGCGGGGGGCTGAATGAGCAGTTCTTC.

The V gene is TRBV19, the J gene TRBJ2-7; D may be TRBD2 (5 bases). V lost 5 bases and J 6 bases, leaving 11 bases between the germline ends. The CDR3 sequence is 12 residues long. Germline values: CDR1 LNHDA, CDR2 SQIVND (reference sequence). DNA of the CDR3: TGTGCCAGTAGTCCGGGAATTGCCGAGCAGTACTTC. It codes for CASSPGIAEQYF. Full variable domain (rest looked up from reference TRBV19 and TRBJ2-7): DGGITQSPKYLFRKEGQNVTLSCEQNLNHDAMYWYRQDPGQGLRLIYYSQIVNDFQKGDIAEGYSVSREKKESFPLTVTSAQKNPTAFYLCASSPGIAEQYFGPGTRLTVT.

The rearrangement joins TRBV11-2 to TRBJ2-5, with no clear D. Germline CDR1 and CDR2: SGHAT and FQNNGV. The CDR3 has 13 residues. Trimming shortened V by 1 base and J by 5 bases, and 8 bases separated the two germline ends. The CDR3 region has the DNA TGTGCCAGCAGCTTAGGTGGGCTGGAGACCCAGTACTTC. Translating it yields CASSLGGLETQYF. Supplemented by reference TRBV11-2 and TRBJ2-5, the full variable domain reads EAGVAQSPRYKIIEKRQSVAFWCNPISGHATLYWYQQILGQGPKLLIQFQNNGVVDDSQLPKDRFSAERLKGVDSTLKIQPAKLEDSAVYLCASSLGGLETQYFGPGTRLLVL.

This sequence joins TRBV14 and TRBJ2-2; tentatively, D is TRBD2 (5 bases). The CDR3 covers 16 residues. The germline V and J ends were trimmed by 4 bases and 7 bases, with 19 bases remaining between them. Germline V lookup: CDR1 SGHDN, CDR2 FVKESK. The CDR3 DNA reads as TGTGCCAGCAGCCCCCGGCTAGCAGGAGTAGGCGGGGAGCTGTTTTTT. Its protein product is CASSPRLAGVGGELFF.

The chain links TRBV11-2 to TRBJ2-7; D might be TRBD2 (5 bases). Germline V CDR1 and CDR2: SGHAT, FQNNGV. This CDR3 is built from 13 residues. Between the trimmed V and J ends, which lost 5 bases and 7 bases, there was a span of 15 bases. Here the CDR3 DNA reads TGTGCCAGCAGCCTCGGTACCTCGGGGGAGCAGTACTTC. Amino acids: CASSLGTSGEQYF.

The chain employs TRBV19 and TRBJ1-4, with D uncertain. From germline, CDR1 is LNHDA and CDR2 SQIVND (reference sequence). The CDR3 runs 14 residues. V lost 7 bases to trimming and J lost 0 bases, with 9 bases between them. In DNA, the CDR3 is TGTGCCAGTACCCCCCGGGCAACTAATGAAAAACTGTTTTTT. It is translated as CASTPRATNEKLFF.

This clone was counted only a few times. The CDR3 nucleotides read TGTGCCAGCTCATCGGGACAGGCGACGAACACTGAAGCTTTCTTT. It specifies CASSSGQATNTEAFF. V gene TRBV18 combines with J gene TRBJ1-1, with 8 bases lining up with TRBD1. The CDR3 is 15 amino acids. V dropped 5 bases and J dropped 1; count of bases not matched to a gene: 6. CDR1 and CDR2 from the germline V gene are KGHSH and LQKENI.

The V gene is TRBV19, the J gene TRBJ1-2; D remains unclear. Germline CDR1 LNHDA, CDR2 SQIVND (reference sequence). Trimming took 3 bases from V and 8 from J, leaving 13 bases between them. This CDR3 contains 13 residues. The CDR3 protein is CASSMTGFRGYTF. The CDR3 bases are TGTGCCAGTAGTATGACGGGTTTCCGCGGCTACACCTTC. Using reference TRBV19 and TRBJ1-2 for the parts outside the CDR3, the full variable domain is DGGITQSPKYLFRKEGQNVTLSCEQNLNHDAMYWYRQDPGQGLRLIYYSQIVNDFQKGDIAEGYSVSREKKESFPLTVTSAQKNPTAFYLCASSMTGFRGYTFGSGTRLTVV.

This chain uses TRBV5-1 with TRBJ1-5; D ambiguous. The germline V and J ends were trimmed by 0 bases and 5 bases, with 9 bases remaining between them. The CDR3 runs 14 residues. The germline V gene has CDR1 SGHRS and CDR2 YFSETQ. The CDR3: CASSLGTRDQPQHF. The CDR3, as DNA: TGCGCCAGCAGCTTGGGGACGAGGGATCAGCCCCAGCATTTT.

The chain carries TRBV9 and TRBJ2-7; D is perhaps TRBD1 (7 bases). This CDR3 comprises 16 residues. Trimming took off 4 bases at V and 2 bases at J, with 19 bases between the two ends. Germline CDR1 is SGDLS and CDR2 is YYNGEE. In DNA, the CDR3 is TGTGCCAGCAGCCCGGGGGCCAGGGGGACGACCTACGAGCAGTACTTC. Protein product: CASSPGARGTTYEQYF.